This T cell receptor (beta chain) was sequenced in a study of metastatic and nonmetastatic thyroid tumors. Thyroid surgery was preceded by no treatment in any patient. TCRdb ran MiXCR on the PCR reads. The table records over 50,000 clones, 25% to 35% of them present only once. This clone was counted at least ten times. Germline-derived CDR1 and CDR2 are DFQATT and SNEGSKA (reference sequence). The CDR3 sequence is 13 residues long. Germline trimming cut 6 bases from V and 5 bases from J; bases unmatched to any gene: 6. The clonotype originates from a female donor with papillary thyroid cancer or a benign thyroid nodule (not recorded which). Some clones in this sample may be carry-over from other donors' samples. V usage is TRBV20-1 and J usage is TRBJ2-1, with TRBD2 matching over 8 bases. The sample was blood. The CDR3, as DNA: TGCAGTGCAACGGGACTAGGGCACAATGAGCAGTTCTTC. Residues: CSATGLGHNEQFF.